This TCR beta chain was identified during a study of glioma-infiltrating T cells. Turning to the study itself: Blood libraries targeted about 4- to 11-fold coverage of 1 million or so T cells.

TCR alpha and beta CDR3 regions were amplified from RNA using iRepertoire nested multiplex PCR. One-step reverse transcription and amplification started from around 100-400 ng of tissue mRNA or PBMC total RNA. TCRdb redid the calling of the multiplex PCR reads with MiXCR, one entry per CDR3 protein. This table has 300,000 to 450,000 distinct CDR3 sequences, roughly two fifths appearing once. V lost 6 bases to trimming and J lost 0 bases; unmatched junction nucleotides: 16. The CDR3 runs to 18 residues. Per germline, CDR1 MRHNA and CDR2 SNTAGT. This clonotype was seen a handful of times. The V gene is TRBV6-4, the J gene TRBJ2-7, with 8 bases identical to TRBD2. The receptor was derived from a human donor with low-grade glioma or glioblastoma, undergoing nonglioma brain surgery, or in good health (not recorded which). The sample comprised glioma tissue, nonneoplastic brain tissue, or PBMCs (not recorded which). CDR3 sequence reads: CASSPVVSILAASYEQYF. CDR3 coding DNA: TGTGCCAGCAGCCCCGTGGTAAGCATACTAGCGGCCTCCTACGAGCAGTACTTC.